A few counts support the clone carrying this T cell receptor (beta chain). Its antigen is not identified. A 5'RACE reaction primed in the constant segment made cDNA libraries of TCR alpha and TCR beta, and these carried sample barcodes and UMIs. Using its own MiXCR run on the 5' RACE reads, TCRdb lists one record per CDR3 protein. The table includes hundreds of thousands of distinct CDR3 sequences, approximately 19% detected once. The V and J ends lost 3 bases and 5 bases, in that order; junction bases with no gene match: 9. This CDR3 comprises 17 residues. The germline V gene has CDR1 LGHNA and CDR2 YNFKEQ. The sample comes from a study of T-cell memory formation after mild COVID-19. Study findings and constraints: From day 15 to 85, contracting clones were balanced between CD4 and CD8, whereas later expanders leaned toward CD4+.

This TCR came from an adult woman who had mild COVID-19 (a few samples of this study predate the infection). Cell type and time point are not known. V usage is TRBV4-2 and J usage is TRBJ2-1; 11 bases line up with TRBD2. Input material: PBMCs or a T cell subset sorted from them (not recorded which). CDR3 in amino acids: CASSQATGTSGDNEQFF. Written as DNA, the CDR3 is TGTGCCAGCAGCCAGGCCACCGGGACTAGCGGAGACAATGAGCAGTTCTTC.